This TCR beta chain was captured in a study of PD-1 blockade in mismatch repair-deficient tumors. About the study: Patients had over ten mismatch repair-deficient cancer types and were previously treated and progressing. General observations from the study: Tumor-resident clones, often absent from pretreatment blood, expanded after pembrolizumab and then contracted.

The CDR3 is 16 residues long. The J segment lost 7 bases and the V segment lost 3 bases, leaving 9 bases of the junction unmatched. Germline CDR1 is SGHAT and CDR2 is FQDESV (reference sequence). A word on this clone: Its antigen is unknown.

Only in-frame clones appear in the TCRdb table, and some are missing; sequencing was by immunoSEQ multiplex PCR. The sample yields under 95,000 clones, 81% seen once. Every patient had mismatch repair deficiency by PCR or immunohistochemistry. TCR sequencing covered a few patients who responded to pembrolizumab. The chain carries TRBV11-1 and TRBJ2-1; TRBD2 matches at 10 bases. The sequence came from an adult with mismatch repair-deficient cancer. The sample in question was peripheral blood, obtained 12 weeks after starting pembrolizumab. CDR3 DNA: TGTGCCAGCAGCTTGATCGTTTCTAGCGGGAGTAATGAGCAGTTCTTC. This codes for CASSLIVSSGSNEQFF.